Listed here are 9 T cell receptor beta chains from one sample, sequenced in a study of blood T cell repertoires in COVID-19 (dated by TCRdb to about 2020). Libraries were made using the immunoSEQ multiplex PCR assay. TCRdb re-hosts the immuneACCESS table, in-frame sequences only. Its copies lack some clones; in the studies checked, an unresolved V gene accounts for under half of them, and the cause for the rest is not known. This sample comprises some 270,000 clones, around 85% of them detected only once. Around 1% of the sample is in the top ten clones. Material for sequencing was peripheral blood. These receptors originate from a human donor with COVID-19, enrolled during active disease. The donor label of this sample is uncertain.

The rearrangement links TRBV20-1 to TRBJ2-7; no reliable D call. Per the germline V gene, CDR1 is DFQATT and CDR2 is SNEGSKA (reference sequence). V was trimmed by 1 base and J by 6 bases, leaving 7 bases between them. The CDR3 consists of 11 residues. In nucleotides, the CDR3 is TGCAGTGCTAGAGGGGCAGCCGAGCAGTACTTC. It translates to CSARGAAEQYF.

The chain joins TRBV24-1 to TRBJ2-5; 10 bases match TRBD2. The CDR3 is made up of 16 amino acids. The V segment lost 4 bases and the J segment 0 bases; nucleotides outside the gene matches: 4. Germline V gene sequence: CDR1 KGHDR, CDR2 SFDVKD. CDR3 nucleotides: TGTGCCACCAGTGACCTGACTAGCGGGCACCAAGAGACCCAGTACTTC. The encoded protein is CATSDLTSGHQETQYF.

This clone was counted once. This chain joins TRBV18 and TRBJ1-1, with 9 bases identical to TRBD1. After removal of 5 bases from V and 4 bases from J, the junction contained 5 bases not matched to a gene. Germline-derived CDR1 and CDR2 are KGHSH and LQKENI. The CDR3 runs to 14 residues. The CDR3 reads CASSTGGQGTEAFF. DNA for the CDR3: TGTGCCAGCTCAACAGGGGGCCAAGGCACTGAAGCTTTCTTT.

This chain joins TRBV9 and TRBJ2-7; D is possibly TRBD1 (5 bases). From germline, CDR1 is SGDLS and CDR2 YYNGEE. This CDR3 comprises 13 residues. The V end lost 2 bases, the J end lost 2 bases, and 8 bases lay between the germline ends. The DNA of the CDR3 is TGTGCCAGCAGCGTGGCAGGGACCTACGAGCAGTACTTC. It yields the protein CASSVAGTYEQYF.

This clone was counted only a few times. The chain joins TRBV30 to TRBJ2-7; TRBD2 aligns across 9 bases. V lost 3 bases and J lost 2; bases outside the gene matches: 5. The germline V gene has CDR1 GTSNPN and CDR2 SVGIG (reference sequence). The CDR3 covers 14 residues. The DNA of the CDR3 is TGTGCCTGGAGCACGGGACTAGCTGCCTACGAGCAGTACTTC. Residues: CAWSTGLAAYEQYF.

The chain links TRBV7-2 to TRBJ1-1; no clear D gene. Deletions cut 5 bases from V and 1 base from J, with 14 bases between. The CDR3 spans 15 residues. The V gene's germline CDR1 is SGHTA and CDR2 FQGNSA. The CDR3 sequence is CASSPRLSENTEAFF. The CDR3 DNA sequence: TGTGCCAGCAGCCCCCGACTGTCCGAGAACACTGAAGCTTTCTTT.

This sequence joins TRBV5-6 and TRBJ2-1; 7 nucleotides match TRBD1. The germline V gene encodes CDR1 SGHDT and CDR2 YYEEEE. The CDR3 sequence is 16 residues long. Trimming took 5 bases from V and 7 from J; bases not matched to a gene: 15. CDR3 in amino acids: CASSSQGSRVGNEQFF. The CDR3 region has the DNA TGTGCCAGCAGTTCACAGGGGAGCAGGGTAGGTAATGAGCAGTTCTTC.

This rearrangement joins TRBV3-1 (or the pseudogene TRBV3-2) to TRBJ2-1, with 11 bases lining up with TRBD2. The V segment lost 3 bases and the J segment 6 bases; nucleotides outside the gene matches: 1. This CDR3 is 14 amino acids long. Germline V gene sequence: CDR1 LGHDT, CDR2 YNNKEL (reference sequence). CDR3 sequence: CASSQGTSGNEQFF. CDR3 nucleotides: TGTGCCAGCAGCCAGGGGACTAGCGGCAATGAGCAGTTCTTC.

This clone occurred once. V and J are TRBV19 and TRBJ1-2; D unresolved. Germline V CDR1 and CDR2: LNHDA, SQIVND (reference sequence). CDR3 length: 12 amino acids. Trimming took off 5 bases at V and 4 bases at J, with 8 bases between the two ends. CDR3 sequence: CASSLTGYGYTF. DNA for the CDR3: TGTGCCAGTAGTCTCACCGGCTATGGCTACACCTTC.